This T cell receptor (beta chain) was sequenced for a study of blood T cell repertoires in COVID-19. The wider study: COVID-19 samples, acute and convalescent, were from the United States, Italy and Spain. PBMCs, B-cell-depleted T cells, or T cells were the source of the cDNA or gDNA that made up the material.

This clone was detected only a few times. Germline CDR1 reads MNHEY; CDR2 reads SVGAGI. Trimming took 6 bases from V and 10 from J; bases not matched to a gene: 12. The CDR3 sequence is 14 residues long. Profiled with immunoSEQ multiplex PCR; TCRdb holds only in-frame clones, not every one. The sample shows 60,000 to 65,000 clones, roughly four fifths of them seen only once. Sequencing input: peripheral blood. The source is a human donor in a cohort sampled during active COVID-19. This chain links TRBV6-5 with TRBJ2-1; 7 positions agree with TRBD2. CDR3 coding DNA: TGTGCCAGCAGATCGGGACTACGGGATTGGGAGCAGTTCTTC. It codes for CASRSGLRDWEQFF.